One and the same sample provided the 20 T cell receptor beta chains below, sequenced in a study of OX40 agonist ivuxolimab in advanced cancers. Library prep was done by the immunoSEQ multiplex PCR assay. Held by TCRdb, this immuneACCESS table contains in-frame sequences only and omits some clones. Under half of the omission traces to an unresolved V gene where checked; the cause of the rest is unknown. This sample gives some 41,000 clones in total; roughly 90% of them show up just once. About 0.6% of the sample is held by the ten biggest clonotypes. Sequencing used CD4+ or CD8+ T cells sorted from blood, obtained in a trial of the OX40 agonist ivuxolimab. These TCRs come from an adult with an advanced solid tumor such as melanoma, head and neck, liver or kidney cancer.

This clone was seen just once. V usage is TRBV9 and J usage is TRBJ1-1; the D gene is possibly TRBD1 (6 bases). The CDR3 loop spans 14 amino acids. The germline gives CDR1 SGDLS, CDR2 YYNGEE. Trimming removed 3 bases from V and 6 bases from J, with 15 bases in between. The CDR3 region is CASSESTGRSEAFF. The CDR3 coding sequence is TGTGCCAGCAGCGAGAGTACAGGGCGGTCTGAAGCTTTCTTT.

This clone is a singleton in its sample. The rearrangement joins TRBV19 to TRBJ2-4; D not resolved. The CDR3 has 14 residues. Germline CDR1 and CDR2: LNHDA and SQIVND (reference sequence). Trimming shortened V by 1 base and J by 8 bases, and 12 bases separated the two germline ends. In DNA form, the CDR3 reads TGTGCCAGTAGTATAGGGCAGGCTGGGGACATTCAGTACTTC. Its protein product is CASSIGQAGDIQYF.

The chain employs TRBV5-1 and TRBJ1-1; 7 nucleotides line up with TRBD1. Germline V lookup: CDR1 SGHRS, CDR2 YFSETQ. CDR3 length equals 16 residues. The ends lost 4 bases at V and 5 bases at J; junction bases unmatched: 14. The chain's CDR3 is CASSPTNAQGGTEAFF. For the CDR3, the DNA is TGCGCCAGCAGCCCCACGAATGCGCAGGGGGGGACTGAAGCTTTCTTT.

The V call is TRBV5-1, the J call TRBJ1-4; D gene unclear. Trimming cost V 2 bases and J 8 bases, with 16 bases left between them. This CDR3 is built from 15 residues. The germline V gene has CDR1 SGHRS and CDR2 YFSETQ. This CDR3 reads CASSFGQTPGEKLFF. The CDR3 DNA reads TGCGCCAGCAGCTTCGGGCAGACCCCGGGGGAAAAACTGTTTTTT.

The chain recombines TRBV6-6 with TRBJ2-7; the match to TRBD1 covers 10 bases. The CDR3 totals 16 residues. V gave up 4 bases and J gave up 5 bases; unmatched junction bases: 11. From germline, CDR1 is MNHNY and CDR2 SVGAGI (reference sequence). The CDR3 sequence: CASSFPAGTGVHEQYF. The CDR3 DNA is TGTGCCAGCAGTTTCCCTGCTGGGACAGGGGTCCACGAGCAGTACTTC.

The CDR3 spells CASSFTGSTEAFF. The CDR3 DNA is TGTGCCAGCAGCTTTACAGGGTCCACTGAAGCTTTCTTT. The chain recombines TRBV7-9 with TRBJ1-1; D may be TRBD1 (6 bases). The V and J ends lost 3 bases and 4 bases respectively, with 9 bases between them. This CDR3 has 13 residues. Germline V gives CDR1 SEHNR, CDR2 FQNEAQ (reference sequence).

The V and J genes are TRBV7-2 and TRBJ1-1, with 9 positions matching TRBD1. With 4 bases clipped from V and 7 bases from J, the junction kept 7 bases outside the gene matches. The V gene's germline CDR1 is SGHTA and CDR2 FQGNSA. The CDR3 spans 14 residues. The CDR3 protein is CASSWDRVYVEAFF. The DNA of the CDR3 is TGTGCCAGCAGCTGGGACAGGGTCTACGTTGAAGCTTTCTTT.

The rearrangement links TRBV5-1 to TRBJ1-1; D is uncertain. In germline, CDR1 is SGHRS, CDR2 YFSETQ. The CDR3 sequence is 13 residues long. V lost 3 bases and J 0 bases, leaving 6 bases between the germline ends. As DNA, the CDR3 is TGCGCCAGCAGCTGGTACCTGAACACTGAAGCTTTCTTT. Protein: CASSWYLNTEAFF. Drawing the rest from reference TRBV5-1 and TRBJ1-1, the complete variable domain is KAGVTQTPRYLIKTRGQQVTLSCSPISGHRSVSWYQQTPGQGLQFLFEYFSETQRNKGNFPGRFSGRQFSNSRSEMNVSTLELGDSALYLCASSWYLNTEAFFGQGTRLTVV.

This CDR3 reads CASSRGGGATYNEQFF. For the CDR3, the DNA is TGTGCCAGCAGCCGCGGTGGTGGGGCAACTTACAATGAGCAGTTCTTC. This rearrangement joins TRBV11-2 to TRBJ2-1; TRBD1 might be the D (5 bases). The CDR3 is 16 amino acids. The germline CDR1 and CDR2 sequences are SGHAT and FQNNGV. Trimming left V 5 bases short and J 4 bases short, with 18 bases between.

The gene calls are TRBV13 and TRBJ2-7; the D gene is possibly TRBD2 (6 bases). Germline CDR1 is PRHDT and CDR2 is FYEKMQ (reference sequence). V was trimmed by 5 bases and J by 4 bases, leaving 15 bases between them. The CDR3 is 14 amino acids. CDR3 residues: CASSPFSGRYEQYF. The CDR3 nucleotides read TGTGCCAGCAGCCCCTTCTCGGGGAGGTACGAGCAGTACTTC.

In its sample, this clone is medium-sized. In DNA form, the CDR3 reads TGTGCCAGCAGCGCCCGGACAGGGGGCATCTATGGCTACACCTTC. Translation gives CASSARTGGIYGYTF. This sequence joins TRBV7-2 and TRBJ1-2, with TRBD1 matching 11 bases. Looked up from germline, CDR1 is SGHTA and CDR2 is FQGNSA. With V trimmed by 5 bases and J by 4 bases, 6 bases remained unmatched. This CDR3 contains 15 residues.

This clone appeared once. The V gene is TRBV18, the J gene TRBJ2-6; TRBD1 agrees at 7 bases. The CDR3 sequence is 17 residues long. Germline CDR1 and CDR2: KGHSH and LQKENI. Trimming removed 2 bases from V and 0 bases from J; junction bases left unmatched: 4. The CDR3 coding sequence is TGTGCCAGCTCACCAACTCGGGACAGCTCTGGGGCCAACGTCCTGACTTTC. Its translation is CASSPTRDSSGANVLTF.

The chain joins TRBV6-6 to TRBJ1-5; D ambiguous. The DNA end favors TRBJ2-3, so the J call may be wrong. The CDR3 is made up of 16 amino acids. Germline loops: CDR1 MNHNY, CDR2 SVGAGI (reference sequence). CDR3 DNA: TGTGCCAGCAGGTCGGGCGGTCAAATTATAAATCAGCCCCAGTATTTT. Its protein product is CASRSGGQIINQPQYF.

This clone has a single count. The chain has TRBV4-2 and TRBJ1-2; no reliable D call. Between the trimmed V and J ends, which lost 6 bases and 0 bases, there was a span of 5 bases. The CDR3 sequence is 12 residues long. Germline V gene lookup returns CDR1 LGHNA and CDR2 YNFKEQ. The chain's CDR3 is CASRRTNYGYTF. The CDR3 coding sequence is TGTGCCAGCAGACGTACTAACTATGGCTACACCTTC.

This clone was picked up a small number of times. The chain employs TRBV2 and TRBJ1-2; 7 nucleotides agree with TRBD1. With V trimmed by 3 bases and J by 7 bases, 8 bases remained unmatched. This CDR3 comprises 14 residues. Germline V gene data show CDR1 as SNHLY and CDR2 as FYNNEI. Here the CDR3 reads CASSELQGRPGYTF. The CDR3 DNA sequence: TGTGCCAGCAGTGAGCTACAGGGGAGGCCTGGCTACACCTTC.

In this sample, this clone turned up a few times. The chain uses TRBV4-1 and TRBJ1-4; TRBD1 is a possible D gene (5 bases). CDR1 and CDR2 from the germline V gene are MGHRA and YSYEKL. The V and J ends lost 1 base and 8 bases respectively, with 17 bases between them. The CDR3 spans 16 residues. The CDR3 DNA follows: TGCGCCAGCAGCCAAGCTGACGGGGGAAGTAGAGAAAAACTGTTTTTT. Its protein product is CASSQADGGSREKLFF.

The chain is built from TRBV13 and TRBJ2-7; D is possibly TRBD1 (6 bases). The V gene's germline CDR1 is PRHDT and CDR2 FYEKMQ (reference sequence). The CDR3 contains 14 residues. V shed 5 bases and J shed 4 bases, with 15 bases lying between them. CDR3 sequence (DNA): TGTGCCAGCAGCCCACAGGGAAGGTATTACGAGCAGTACTTC. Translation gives CASSPQGRYYEQYF. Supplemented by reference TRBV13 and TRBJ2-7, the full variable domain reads AAGVIQSPRHLIKEKRETATLKCYPIPRHDTVYWYQQGPGQDPQFLISFYEKMQSDKGSIPDRFSAQQFSDYHSELNMSSLELGDSALYFCASSPQGRYYEQYFGPGTRLTVT.

CDR3 DNA sequence: TGCGCCAGCAGCTTGCAAGGGGCGCGGGAGACCCAGTACTTC. Translating gives CASSLQGARETQYF. The V gene is TRBV5-1, the J gene TRBJ2-5; D perhaps matches TRBD1 (5 bases). Germline lookup yields CDR1 SGHRS and CDR2 YFSETQ. CDR3 length equals 14 residues. Trimming took off 1 base at V and 5 bases at J, with 12 bases between the two ends.

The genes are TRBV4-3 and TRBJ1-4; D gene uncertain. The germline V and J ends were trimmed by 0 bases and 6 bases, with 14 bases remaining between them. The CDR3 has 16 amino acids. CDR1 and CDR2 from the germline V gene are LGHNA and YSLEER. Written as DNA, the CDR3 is TGCGCCAGCAGCCAAGATTCGGCGGCTGGTTATGAAAAACTGTTTTTT. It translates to CASSQDSAAGYEKLFF.

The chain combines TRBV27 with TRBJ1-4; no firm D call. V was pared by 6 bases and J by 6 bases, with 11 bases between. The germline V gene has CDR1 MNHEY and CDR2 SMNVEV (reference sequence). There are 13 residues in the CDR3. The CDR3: CASRYSWDEKLFF. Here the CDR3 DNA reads TGTGCCAGCAGGTACTCCTGGGATGAAAAACTGTTTTTT.